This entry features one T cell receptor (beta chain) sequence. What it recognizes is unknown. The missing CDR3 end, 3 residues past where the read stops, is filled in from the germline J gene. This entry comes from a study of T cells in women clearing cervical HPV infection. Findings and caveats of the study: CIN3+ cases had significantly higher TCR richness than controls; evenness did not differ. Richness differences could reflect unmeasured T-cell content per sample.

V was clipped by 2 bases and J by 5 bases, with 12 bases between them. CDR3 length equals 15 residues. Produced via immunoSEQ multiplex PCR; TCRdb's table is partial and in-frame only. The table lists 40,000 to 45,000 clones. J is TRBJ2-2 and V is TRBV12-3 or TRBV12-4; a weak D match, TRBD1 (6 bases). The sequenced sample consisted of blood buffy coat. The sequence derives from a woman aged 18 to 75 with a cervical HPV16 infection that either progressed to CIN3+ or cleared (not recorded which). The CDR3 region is CASSLYGGQTGELFF. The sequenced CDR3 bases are TGTGCCAGCAGTTTATATGGAGGACAGACCGGGGAG.